This TCR beta chain was captured in a study of T-cell memory formation after mild COVID-19. This clonotype qualifies as medium-sized. MiXCR was run by TCRdb on the 5' RACE reads, yielding one entry per CDR3 protein. Here the sample spans roughly 250,000 distinct CDR3 sequences, around 17% being singletons. This CDR3 has 13 residues. Germline V gives CDR1 SGHRS, CDR2 YFSETQ. V was clipped by 7 bases and J by 9 bases; unmatched bases: 10. This sequence joins TRBV5-1 and TRBJ2-1, with 7 nucleotides matching TRBD2. What was sequenced was PBMCs or a T cell subset sorted from them (not recorded which). The TCR sequence derives from a man younger than 35 who had mild COVID-19 (a few samples of this study predate the infection). Cell type and time point are not known. The DNA for the CDR3 is TGCGCCAGCTTCCTGACGGGGGGAAGTGAGCAGTTCTTC. Translated, it gives CASFLTGGSEQFF.